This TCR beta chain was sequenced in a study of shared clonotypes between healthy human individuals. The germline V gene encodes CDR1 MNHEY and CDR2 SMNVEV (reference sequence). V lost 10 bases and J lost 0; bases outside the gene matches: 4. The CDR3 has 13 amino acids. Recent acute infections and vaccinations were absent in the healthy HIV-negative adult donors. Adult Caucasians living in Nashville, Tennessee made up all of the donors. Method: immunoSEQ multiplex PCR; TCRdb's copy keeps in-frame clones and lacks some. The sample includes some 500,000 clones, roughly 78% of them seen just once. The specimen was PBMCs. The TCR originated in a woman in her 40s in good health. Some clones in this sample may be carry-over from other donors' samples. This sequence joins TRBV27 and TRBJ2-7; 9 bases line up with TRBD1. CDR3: CATRTGVSYEQYF. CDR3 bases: TGTGCCACCCGGACAGGGGTCTCCTACGAGCAGTACTTC.